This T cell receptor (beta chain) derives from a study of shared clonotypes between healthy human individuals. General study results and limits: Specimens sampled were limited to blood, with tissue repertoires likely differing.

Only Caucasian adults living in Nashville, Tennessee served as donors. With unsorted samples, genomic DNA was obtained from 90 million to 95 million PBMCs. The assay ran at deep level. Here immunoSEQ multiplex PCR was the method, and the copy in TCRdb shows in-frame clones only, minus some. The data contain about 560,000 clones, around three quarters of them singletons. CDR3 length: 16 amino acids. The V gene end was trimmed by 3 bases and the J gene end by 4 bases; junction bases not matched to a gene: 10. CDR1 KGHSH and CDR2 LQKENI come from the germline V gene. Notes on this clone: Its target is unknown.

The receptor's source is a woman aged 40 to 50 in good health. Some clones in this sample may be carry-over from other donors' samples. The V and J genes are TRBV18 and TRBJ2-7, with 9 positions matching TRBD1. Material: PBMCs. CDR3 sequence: CASSPYPGTGSYEQYF. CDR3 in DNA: TGTGCCAGCTCACCCTACCCCGGGACAGGGTCTTACGAGCAGTACTTC. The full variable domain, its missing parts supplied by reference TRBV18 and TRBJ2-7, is NAGVMQNPRHLVRRRGQEARLRCSPMKGHSHVYWYRQLPEEGLKFMVYLQKENIIDESGMPKERFSAEFPKEGPSILRIQQVVRGDSAAYFCASSPYPGTGSYEQYFGPGTRLTVT.